This T cell receptor beta chain stems from a study of shared clonotypes between healthy human individuals. Trimming took 8 bases from V and 1 from J, leaving 9 bases between them. CDR3 length equals 12 residues. CDR1 is MNHNS, CDR2 SASEGT, per germline. Only in-frame clones appear in the TCRdb table, and some are missing; sequencing was by immunoSEQ multiplex PCR. The repertoire consists of a few million clones, with 92% occurring once and the leading ten covering 0.37%. Material: naive CD4+ T cells from PBMCs. The subset here: CD45RA+ positively selected. This sequence was found in a man aged 18 to 30 in good health. Some clones in this sample may be carry-over from other donors' samples. The rearrangement links TRBV6-1 to TRBJ2-7; unclear D gene. CDR3 nucleotide sequence: TGTGCCAGCGGCGAGGTTTCCTACGAGCAGTACTTC. It codes for CASGEVSYEQYF.